This T cell receptor (beta chain) appears in the sequencing data of a study of cytomegalovirus exposure and HLA in healthy donors. The CDR3 extends over 14 amino acids. The germline V gene has CDR1 MNHNY and CDR2 SVGAGI (reference sequence). Trimming stripped 2 bases from V and 5 bases from J, with 10 bases between. A few counts support this clone. The PCR was carried out with 60 Vbeta primers and 13 Jbeta primers. TCRdb keeps only in-frame clones here, not all; method: immunoSEQ multiplex PCR. This repertoire shows more than 85,000 clones, more than 65% found once; its top ten account for 2.5% to 3.5%.

The TCR originated in a man between 25 and 39 years old in good health and CMV-seronegative. Sequenced input: PBMCs. The chain carries TRBV6-6 and TRBJ2-1; no definite D call. The chain's CDR3 is CASSYLEAHNEQFF. CDR3 bases: TGTGCCAGCAGTTACCTTGAGGCCCACAATGAGCAGTTCTTC.